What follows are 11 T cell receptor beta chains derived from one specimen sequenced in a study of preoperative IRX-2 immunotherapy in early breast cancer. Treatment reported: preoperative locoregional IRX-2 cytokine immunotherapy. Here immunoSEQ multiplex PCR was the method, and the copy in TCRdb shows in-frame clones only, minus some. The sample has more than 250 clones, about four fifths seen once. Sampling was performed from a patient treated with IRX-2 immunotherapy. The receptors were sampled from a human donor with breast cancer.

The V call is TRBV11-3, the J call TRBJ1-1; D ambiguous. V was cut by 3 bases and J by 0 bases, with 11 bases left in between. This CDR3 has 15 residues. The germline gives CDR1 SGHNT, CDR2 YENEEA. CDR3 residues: CASSLRFGVNTEAFF. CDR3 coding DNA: TGTGCCAGCAGCTTGAGGTTCGGGGTGAACACTGAAGCTTTCTTT.

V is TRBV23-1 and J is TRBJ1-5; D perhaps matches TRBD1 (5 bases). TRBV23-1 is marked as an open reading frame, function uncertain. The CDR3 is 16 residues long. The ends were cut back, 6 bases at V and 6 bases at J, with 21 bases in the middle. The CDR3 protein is CASSQDLAGQGQPQHF. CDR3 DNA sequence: TGCGCCAGCAGCCAAGATCTGGCAGGGCAGGGTCAGCCCCAGCATTTT.

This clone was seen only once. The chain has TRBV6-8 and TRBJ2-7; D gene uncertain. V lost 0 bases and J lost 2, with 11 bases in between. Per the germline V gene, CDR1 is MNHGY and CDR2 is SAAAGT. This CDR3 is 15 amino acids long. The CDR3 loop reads CASSYSPPTAYEQYF. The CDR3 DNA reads TGTGCCAGCAGTTACTCGCCCCCCACCGCCTACGAGCAGTACTTC.

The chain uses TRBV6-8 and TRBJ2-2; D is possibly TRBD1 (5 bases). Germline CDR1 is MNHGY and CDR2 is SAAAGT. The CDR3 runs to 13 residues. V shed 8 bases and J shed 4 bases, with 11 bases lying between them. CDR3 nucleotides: TGTGCCAGCTCACCCAGGGTCACCGGGGAGCTGTTTTTT. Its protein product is CASSPRVTGELFF.

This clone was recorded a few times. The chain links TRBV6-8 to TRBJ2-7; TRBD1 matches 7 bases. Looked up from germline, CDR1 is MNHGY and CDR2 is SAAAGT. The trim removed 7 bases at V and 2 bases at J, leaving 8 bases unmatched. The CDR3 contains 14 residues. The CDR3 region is CASTIPGGPYEQYF. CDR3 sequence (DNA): TGTGCCAGCACTATACCAGGGGGACCCTACGAGCAGTACTTC.

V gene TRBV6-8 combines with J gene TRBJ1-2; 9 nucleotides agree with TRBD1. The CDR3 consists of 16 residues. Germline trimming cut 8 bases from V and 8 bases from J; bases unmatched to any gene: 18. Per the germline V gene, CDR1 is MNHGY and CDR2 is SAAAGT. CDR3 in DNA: TGTGCCAGCGGTCCTTCGGACAGGGGAGGGTTCTCCGGCTACACCTTC. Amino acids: CASGPSDRGGFSGYTF.

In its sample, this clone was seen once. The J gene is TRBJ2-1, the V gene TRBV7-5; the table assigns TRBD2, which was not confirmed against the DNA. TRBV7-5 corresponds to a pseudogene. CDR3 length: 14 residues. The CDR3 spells CASSAYPTSAEQFF. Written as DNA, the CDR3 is TGTGCCAGCAGCGCGTACCCGACTAGCGCGGAGCAGTTCTTC.

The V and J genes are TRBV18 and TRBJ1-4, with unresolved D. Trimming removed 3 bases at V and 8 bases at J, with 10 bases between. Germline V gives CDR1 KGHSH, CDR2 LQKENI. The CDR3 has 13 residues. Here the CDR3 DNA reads TGTGCCAGCTCACCTCGTGGTGGCGAAAAACTGTTTTTT. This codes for CASSPRGGEKLFF.

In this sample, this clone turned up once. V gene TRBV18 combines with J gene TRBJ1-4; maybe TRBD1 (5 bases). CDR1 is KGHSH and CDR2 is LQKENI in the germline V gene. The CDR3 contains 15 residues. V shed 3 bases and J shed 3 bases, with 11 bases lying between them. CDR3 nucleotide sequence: TGTGCCAGCTCACCCGGGGCCGGGTCTAATGAAAAACTGTTTTTT. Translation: CASSPGAGSNEKLFF.

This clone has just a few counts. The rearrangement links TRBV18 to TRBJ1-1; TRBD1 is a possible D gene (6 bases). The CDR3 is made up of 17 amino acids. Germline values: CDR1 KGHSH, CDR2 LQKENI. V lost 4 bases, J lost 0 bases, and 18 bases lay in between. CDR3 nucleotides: TGTGCCAGCTCACAATGGGGAAGACAGGAGGTGAACACTGAAGCTTTCTTT. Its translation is CASSQWGRQEVNTEAFF.

CDR3 nucleotides: TGTGCCAGTACCCGGGGACAGGGACGGGGCTACACCTTC. It yields the protein CASTRGQGRGYTF. This chain uses TRBV19 with TRBJ1-2, with TRBD1 matching 9 bases. After removal of 7 bases from V and 8 bases from J, the junction contained 8 bases not matched to a gene. The CDR3 spans 13 residues. Germline CDR1 and CDR2: LNHDA and SQIVND (reference sequence).